Shown below are 30 T cell receptor beta chains from a single sample sequenced in a study of radiation and T cells in renal cell carcinoma. Specified treatment: treatment-naive control, cytoreductive nephrectomy. Sequencing used immunoSEQ multiplex PCR; TCRdb keeps in-frame clones, though not all of them. Of 10,000 to 12,000 clones listed, 58% are singletons. Sequencing used tumor tissue, obtained from a patient whose treatment was nephrectomy without radiotherapy. Every receptor here comes from a middle-aged man with renal cell carcinoma.

The CDR3 reads CASRRRPMETQYF. DNA for the CDR3: TGTGCCAGCAGGCGGAGGCCTATGGAGACCCAGTACTTC. This chain links TRBV5-4 with TRBJ2-5, with D possibly matching TRBD2 (5 bases). CDR1 is SGHNT and CDR2 is YYREEE in the germline V gene (reference sequence). The CDR3 sequence is 13 residues long. V gave up 5 bases and J gave up 5 bases, with 13 bases separating them.

This clone was observed a handful of times. V usage is TRBV6-5 and J usage is TRBJ1-5; 9 bases agree with TRBD1. J gave up 6 bases and V 2 bases, and 5 bases lay outside the gene matches. Germline-derived CDR1 and CDR2 are MNHEY and SVGAGI. This CDR3 has 15 amino acids. This CDR3 is CASSYGGQGGQPQHF. Written as DNA, the CDR3 is TGTGCCAGCAGTTACGGGGGACAGGGTGGTCAGCCCCAGCATTTT.

The rearrangement links TRBV5-4 to TRBJ2-5; 9 bases are a match to TRBD1. The germline V gene has CDR1 SGHNT and CDR2 YYREEE (reference sequence). This CDR3 is 14 amino acids long. With V trimmed by 4 bases and J by 5 bases, 6 bases remained unmatched. Here the CDR3 DNA reads TGTGCCAGCAGCCGGACAGGGGAAGGGGAGACCCAGTACTTC. Encoded protein: CASSRTGEGETQYF.

The chain carries TRBV5-6 and TRBJ2-7, with 7 bases lining up with TRBD2. The V segment lost 0 bases and the J segment 3 bases; nucleotides outside the gene matches: 3. The CDR3 consists of 14 residues. Looked up from germline, CDR1 is SGHDT and CDR2 is YYEEEE. This CDR3 reads CASSLGSSGYEQYV. Here the CDR3 DNA reads TGTGCCAGCAGCTTGGGATCTAGCGGCTACGAGCAGTACGTC.

V usage is TRBV7-6 and J usage is TRBJ2-1; 9 nucleotides agree with TRBD2. The length of the CDR3 is 15 residues. Germline V CDR1 and CDR2: SGHVS, FNYEAQ. With V trimmed by 5 bases and J by 3 bases, 5 bases remained unmatched. The DNA for the CDR3 is TGTGCCAGCAGCCCAACTAGCGGGCTCTACAATGAGCAGTTCTTC. As protein: CASSPTSGLYNEQFF.

The rearrangement uses TRBV4-1 and TRBJ2-1, with D possibly TRBD2 on 6 matching bases. V was clipped by 0 bases and J by 3 bases, with 6 bases between them. Germline lookup yields CDR1 MGHRA and CDR2 YSYEKL. CDR3 length equals 14 residues. The CDR3 loop is CASSQEDYYNEQFF. Here the CDR3 DNA reads TGCGCCAGCAGCCAAGAGGACTACTACAATGAGCAGTTCTTC.

Only a few counts were recorded for this clone. CDR3 sequence: CSTSGLGSTDTQYF. In DNA, the CDR3 is TGCAGCACCTCGGGACTAGGGAGCACAGATACGCAGTATTTT. J is TRBJ2-3 and V is TRBV29-1; TRBD2 matches 8 bases. This CDR3 contains 14 residues. V shed 8 bases and J 0 bases; nucleotides not matched to a gene: 7. CDR1 and CDR2 from the germline V gene are SQVTM and ANQGSEA.

The gene calls are TRBV25-1 and TRBJ2-7; 11 nucleotides align to TRBD2. V lost 8 bases to trimming and J lost 2 bases; unmatched junction nucleotides: 11. CDR1 and CDR2 (germline): MGHDK, SYGVNS. The length of the CDR3 is 16 residues. CDR3 sequence: CASERGGLAVAYEQYF. The DNA for the CDR3 is TGTGCCAGCGAGAGAGGGGGACTAGCGGTCGCCTACGAGCAGTACTTC.

The chain employs TRBV2 and TRBJ2-2, with 8 bases lining up with TRBD1. Losses at the gene ends were 6 bases for V and 8 bases for J; bases not matched to a gene: 11. In germline, CDR1 is SNHLY, CDR2 FYNNEI. The CDR3 runs to 15 residues. The CDR3 loop reads CASRPGQASTGELFF. The CDR3, as DNA: TGTGCCAGCAGGCCGGGACAGGCTAGCACTGGGGAGCTGTTTTTT.

The rearrangement joins TRBV25-1 to TRBJ2-3; D uncertain. The V gene's germline CDR1 is MGHDK and CDR2 SYGVNS. With 7 bases removed from V and 2 bases from J, the gap between germline ends came to 10 bases. This CDR3 comprises 13 residues. The CDR3 DNA is TGTGCCAGCATGTCTATTTCCACAGATACGCAGTATTTT. Translating it yields CASMSISTDTQYF.

In its sample, this clone was seen a few times. J is TRBJ1-1 and V is TRBV6-5; D gene unclear. CDR1 is MNHEY, CDR2 SVGAGI, per germline. The CDR3 is 13 amino acids. V lost 6 bases and J 2 bases, leaving 10 bases between the germline ends. The CDR3 spells CASRYGINTEAFF. DNA for the CDR3: TGTGCCAGCAGGTACGGTATTAACACTGAAGCTTTCTTT.

This sequence joins TRBV7-8 and TRBJ1-2; D is unclear. Germline lookup yields CDR1 SGHVS and CDR2 FQNEAQ. The CDR3 extends over 11 amino acids. V was shortened by 4 bases and J by 2 bases, with 2 bases between the two germline ends. CDR3 in DNA: TGTGCCAGCAGCTCGAACTATGGCTACACCTTC. Translating gives CASSSNYGYTF.

This clone appeared a few times. V is TRBV9 and J is TRBJ2-3; the match to TRBD2 covers 11 bases. Losses at the gene ends were 3 bases for V and 3 bases for J; bases not matched to a gene: 12. Germline V gene data show CDR1 as SGDLS and CDR2 as YYNGEE. CDR3 length: 18 residues. In DNA, the CDR3 is TGTGCCAGCAGCGCTAGGGTCCTTAGCGGGAGGGCGACAGATACGCAGTATTTT. This sequence encodes CASSARVLSGRATDTQYF.

Judged by abundance, this clone is medium-sized (0.01 to 0.1%). The chain carries TRBV5-6 and TRBJ2-5; D is perhaps TRBD1 or TRBD2 (5 bases each). Germline-derived CDR1 and CDR2 are SGHDT and YYEEEE. This CDR3 contains 15 residues. V was cut by 1 base and J by 1 base, with 11 bases left in between. The CDR3 sequence: CASSLTGRGQETQYF. DNA for the CDR3: TGTGCCAGCAGCTTGACGGGAAGGGGCCAAGAGACCCAGTACTTC.

V gene TRBV9 combines with J gene TRBJ2-7; 11 positions agree with TRBD2. The CDR3 contains 16 residues. J lost 4 bases, V lost 4 bases, and 10 bases had no gene match. In germline, CDR1 is SGDLS, CDR2 YYNGEE. CDR3 amino acids: CASSPGPGLAAYEQYF. Written as DNA, the CDR3 is TGTGCCAGCAGCCCCGGTCCGGGACTAGCGGCTTACGAGCAGTACTTC.

This clone appeared a few times. The gene calls are TRBV5-1 and TRBJ2-1; perhaps D is TRBD1 or TRBD2 (6 bases each). The CDR3 loop spans 18 amino acids. CDR1 and CDR2 from the germline V gene are SGHRS and YFSETQ. The ends were cut back, 4 bases at V and 0 bases at J, with 20 bases in the middle. The CDR3 DNA is TGCGCCAGCAGCCTCCTCGGGGGCGCGGCCAGCTCCTACAATGAGCAGTTCTTC. It translates to CASSLLGGAASSYNEQFF.

The V call is TRBV15, the J call TRBJ2-5; D may be TRBD2 (5 bases). Trimming cost V 6 bases and J 4 bases, with 12 bases left between them. The CDR3 spans 13 residues. Germline values: CDR1 LNHNV, CDR2 YYDKDF (reference sequence). The CDR3 DNA follows: TGTGCCACCAGGGAGGAGACGCGAGAGACCCAGTACTTC. This translates into CATREETRETQYF.

The chain combines TRBV14 with TRBJ1-2; D is unresolved. With 1 base removed from V and 5 bases from J, the gap between germline ends came to 5 bases. Germline V gives CDR1 SGHDN, CDR2 FVKESK. The CDR3 extends over 12 amino acids. For the CDR3, the DNA is TGTGCCAGCAGCCAAGCATTATATGGCTACACCTTC. It codes for CASSQALYGYTF.

The chain couples TRBV30 to TRBJ2-6, with a weak D call TRBD1 (6 bases). CDR3 length: 13 residues. CDR1 GTSNPN and CDR2 SVGIG come from the germline V gene (reference sequence). The CDR3 is CGRGNSGANVLTF. The CDR3 region has the DNA TGTGGCAGGGGAAACTCTGGGGCCAACGTCCTGACTTTC.

The chain links TRBV2 to TRBJ1-2, with TRBD1 identical over 10 bases. This CDR3 spans 14 amino acids. The V gene end was trimmed by 6 bases and the J gene end by 8 bases; junction bases not matched to a gene: 9. Germline V lookup: CDR1 SNHLY, CDR2 FYNNEI. Here the CDR3 DNA reads TGTGCCAGCAGGACCGGGACAGGGGTCGACGGCTACACCTTC. This sequence encodes CASRTGTGVDGYTF.

A word on this clone: The junction departs from germline at one end; a sequencing error may be responsible. The chain's CDR3 is CASSVAGGYTQYF. CDR3 DNA sequence: TGTGCCAGCAGCGTAGCGGGAGGATATACGCAGTATTTT. The chain couples TRBV7-2 to TRBJ2-3, with 10 nucleotides matching TRBD2. This CDR3 is built from 13 residues. Germline V gene lookup returns CDR1 SGHTA and CDR2 FQGNSA.

The V call is TRBV27, the J call TRBJ2-5; no reliable D call. The V gene lost 6 bases and the J gene lost 5 bases, with 13 bases spanning the gap. The CDR3 length is 13 residues. Germline values: CDR1 MNHEY, CDR2 SMNVEV (reference sequence). The CDR3 reads CASSLSYIETQYF. The CDR3 DNA follows: TGTGCCAGCAGCCTATCGTATATTGAGACCCAGTACTTC.

This chain uses TRBV27 with TRBJ1-1; D gene uncertain. CDR1 and CDR2 (germline): MNHEY, SMNVEV (reference sequence). The CDR3 totals 13 residues. V gave up 4 bases and J gave up 1 base, with 7 bases separating them. CDR3 sequence (DNA): TGTGCCAGCAGTTCACACGGGAACACTGAAGCTTTCTTT. Protein: CASSSHGNTEAFF.

The chain joins TRBV2 to TRBJ2-3; the D gene is possibly TRBD2 (6 bases). The CDR3 is 14 amino acids. Germline lookup yields CDR1 SNHLY and CDR2 FYNNEI. V was clipped by 9 bases and J by 5 bases, with 18 bases between them. CDR3 DNA sequence: TGTGCCAGTCAGTCGGGGGAGCCAGGAGATACGCAGTATTTT. Its translation: CASQSGEPGDTQYF.

The V gene is TRBV6-5, the J gene TRBJ1-4, with D hard to call. This CDR3 is built from 15 residues. V gave up 2 bases and J gave up 8 bases, with 15 bases separating them. The V gene's germline CDR1 is MNHEY and CDR2 SVGAGI. CDR3: CASSYQVASSEKLFF. As DNA, the CDR3 is TGTGCCAGCAGTTACCAAGTGGCCAGTTCCGAAAAACTGTTTTTT.

This clone is categorized as medium-sized (0.01 to 0.1%). V usage is TRBV2 and J usage is TRBJ2-3; no firm D call. V lost 2 bases and J 1 base, leaving 10 bases between the germline ends. CDR3 size: 15 residues. CDR1 SNHLY and CDR2 FYNNEI come from the germline V gene. CDR3 sequence: CASSERPRGTDTQYF. The CDR3 nucleotides are TGTGCCAGCAGTGAACGACCTAGGGGCACAGATACGCAGTATTTT.

The genes are TRBV6-1 and TRBJ2-5; 9 nucleotides match TRBD1. The germline V gene encodes CDR1 MNHNS and CDR2 SASEGT. The J segment lost 5 bases and the V segment lost 5 bases, leaving 9 bases of the junction unmatched. The CDR3 runs 15 residues. The CDR3 reads CASSSKQGARETQYF. Written as DNA, the CDR3 is TGTGCCAGCAGTTCTAAACAGGGGGCGCGGGAGACCCAGTACTTC.

DNA of the CDR3: TGTGCCAGCAGCTTAGTCATCACAGATACGCAGTATTTT. Encoded protein: CASSLVITDTQYF. The rearrangement joins TRBV7-2 to TRBJ2-3; the D is unclear. CDR3 length: 13 amino acids. Between the trimmed V and J ends, which lost 1 base and 2 bases, there was a span of 4 bases. Germline values: CDR1 SGHTA, CDR2 FQGNSA.

The V gene is TRBV13, the J gene TRBJ2-5, with D hard to call. The V and J ends lost 0 bases and 5 bases respectively, with 7 bases between them. The germline V gene encodes CDR1 PRHDT and CDR2 FYEKMQ (reference sequence). The CDR3 is 13 amino acids. The CDR3 DNA reads as TGTGCCAGCAGCTTAGGAGGGCAGGAGACCCAGTACTTC. This gives the protein CASSLGGQETQYF.

This clone has a single count. The gene calls are TRBV6-5 and TRBJ2-3; a weak D match, TRBD2 (5 bases). In germline, CDR1 is MNHEY, CDR2 SVGAGI. V lost 5 bases, J lost 1 base, and 7 bases lay in between. The CDR3 totals 13 residues. The CDR3 here is CASSTRRTDTQYF. CDR3 DNA sequence: TGTGCCAGCAGTACTAGGCGCACAGATACGCAGTATTTT.